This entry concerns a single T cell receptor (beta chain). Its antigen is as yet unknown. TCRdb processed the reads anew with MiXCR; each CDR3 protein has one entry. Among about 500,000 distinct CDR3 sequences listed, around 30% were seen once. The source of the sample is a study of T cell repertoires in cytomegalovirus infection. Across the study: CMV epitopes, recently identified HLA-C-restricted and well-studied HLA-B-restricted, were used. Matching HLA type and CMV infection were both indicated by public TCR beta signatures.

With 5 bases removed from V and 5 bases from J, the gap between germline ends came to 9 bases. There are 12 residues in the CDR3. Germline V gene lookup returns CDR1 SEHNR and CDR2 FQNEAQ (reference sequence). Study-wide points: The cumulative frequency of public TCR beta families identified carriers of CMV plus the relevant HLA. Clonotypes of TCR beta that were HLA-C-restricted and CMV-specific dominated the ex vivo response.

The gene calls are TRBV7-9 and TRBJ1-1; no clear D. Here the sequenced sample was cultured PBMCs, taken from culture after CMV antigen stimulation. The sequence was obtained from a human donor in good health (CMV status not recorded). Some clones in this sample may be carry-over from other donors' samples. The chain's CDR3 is CASSRHETEAFF. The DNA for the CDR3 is TGTGCCAGCAGCAGACACGAGACTGAAGCTTTCTTT. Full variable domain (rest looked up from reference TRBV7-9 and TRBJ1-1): DTGVSQNPRHKITKRGQNVTFRCDPISEHNRLYWYRQTLGQGPEFLTYFQNEAQLEKSRLLSDRFSAERPKGSFSTLEIQRTEQGDSAMYLCASSRHETEAFFGQGTRLTVV.